The rows below give T cell receptor beta chains drawn from one sample of a study of blood T cell repertoires in COVID-19. The method was immunoSEQ multiplex PCR; TCRdb's version includes in-frame clones alone and lacks a portion of them. This sample has about 49,000 clones, with approximately 87% found just once. The source material was peripheral blood. The receptors originated from a human donor in a cohort sampled during active COVID-19. Each CDR3 is given with its conserved first and last residue. The order of the fields is CDR3 DNA, CDR3 protein, D gene, clone size, V gene, J gene. D genes are given only for firm matches. Where a row states a size, it is once, few, many or the class of an expanded clone; other rows omit it.

cdr3_nt: TGCGCCAGCAGCCAACGCTTAGCCACTGAAGCTTTCTTT; cdr3_aa: CASSQRLATEAFF; d_call: .; clone_size: few; v_call: TRBV4-1; j_call: TRBJ1-1
cdr3_nt: TGTGCCAGCAGTGAATATAAGCGGATCTTTTTC; cdr3_aa: CASSEYKRIFF; d_call: .; clone_size: once; v_call: TRBV2; j_call: TRBJ1-2
cdr3_nt: TGTGCCTGGAGTGTACCGGACAGGATGAGCAATCAGCCCCAGCATTTT; cdr3_aa: CAWSVPDRMSNQPQHF; d_call: TRBD1; clone_size: .; v_call: TRBV30; j_call: TRBJ1-5
cdr3_nt: TGTGCCAGTATGCATCCGGGGGGCATGAATTCACCCCTCCACTTT; cdr3_aa: CASMHPGGMNSPLHF; d_call: .; clone_size: .; v_call: TRBV19; j_call: TRBJ1-6
cdr3_nt: TGTGCCAGCAGTTGGGGACAGATCTACGAGCAGTACTTC; cdr3_aa: CASSWGQIYEQYF; d_call: TRBD1; clone_size: .; v_call: TRBV27; j_call: TRBJ2-7
cdr3_nt: TGCGCCAGCAGCTGGGAAGGACAGGGGCGCGAGCAGTACTTC; cdr3_aa: CASSWEGQGREQYF; d_call: TRBD1; clone_size: .; v_call: TRBV5-1; j_call: TRBJ2-7
cdr3_nt: TGTGCCAGCAGCTTCGACAGTACCGGGGCCAACGTCCTGACTTTC; cdr3_aa: CASSFDSTGANVLTF; d_call: .; clone_size: .; v_call: TRBV7-2; j_call: TRBJ2-6
cdr3_nt: TGTGCCAGCAGACCTACTCCGGGACTAGCAAAAGAGACCCAGTACTTC; cdr3_aa: CASRPTPGLAKETQYF; d_call: TRBD2; clone_size: once; v_call: TRBV5-4; j_call: TRBJ2-5
cdr3_nt: TGCGCCAGCAGCTTTGGGCCGGGGAATCAGCCCCAGCATTTT; cdr3_aa: CASSFGPGNQPQHF; d_call: .; clone_size: .; v_call: TRBV5-1; j_call: TRBJ1-5
cdr3_nt: TGTGCCGCCGGGAGACAGGGGGGTCCCCAGCCCCAGCATTTT; cdr3_aa: CAAGRQGGPQPQHF; d_call: TRBD1; clone_size: .; v_call: TRBV6-5; j_call: TRBJ1-5
cdr3_nt: TGTGCCAGCAGCCCCCGGACAGGGCGGAACACTGAAGCTTTCTTT; cdr3_aa: CASSPRTGRNTEAFF; d_call: TRBD1; clone_size: .; v_call: TRBV7-2; j_call: TRBJ1-1
cdr3_nt: TGTGCCAGCAGTAACGACAGGGTATATGGAAACACCATATATTTT; cdr3_aa: CASSNDRVYGNTIYF; d_call: TRBD1; clone_size: few; v_call: TRBV5-4; j_call: TRBJ1-3
cdr3_nt: TGTGCCAGTAGTGGCACGCCGGGGTCAAACTATGGCTACACCTTC; cdr3_aa: CASSGTPGSNYGYTF; d_call: .; clone_size: .; v_call: TRBV19; j_call: TRBJ1-2
cdr3_nt: TGCGCCAGCAGCCCATGGGGGGGTAATGGAAACACCATATATTTT; cdr3_aa: CASSPWGGNGNTIYF; d_call: .; clone_size: .; v_call: TRBV5-1; j_call: TRBJ1-3
cdr3_nt: TGTGCCAGCGTGGTAGCTAGCGGGGGGATTTACGAGCAGTACTTC; cdr3_aa: CASVVASGGIYEQYF; d_call: TRBD2; clone_size: .; v_call: TRBV2; j_call: TRBJ2-7
cdr3_nt: TGTGCCAGCAGGGGGACAGGAGACTATGGCTACACCTTC; cdr3_aa: CASRGTGDYGYTF; d_call: TRBD1; clone_size: .; v_call: TRBV6-5; j_call: TRBJ1-2
cdr3_nt: TGTGCCAGCAGTTATAGACAGGGGGCAGGTTATGGCTACACCTTC; cdr3_aa: CASSYRQGAGYGYTF; d_call: TRBD1; clone_size: .; v_call: TRBV27; j_call: TRBJ1-2
cdr3_nt: TGTGCCAGCAGTTACTCCTCAATCCCCGGTGGCTACACCTTC; cdr3_aa: CASSYSSIPGGYTF; d_call: .; clone_size: .; v_call: TRBV6-5; j_call: TRBJ1-2
cdr3_nt: TGCGCCAGCAGCCAAGATAGGGCCCGGGGTGTCAATCAGCCCCAGCATTTT; cdr3_aa: CASSQDRARGVNQPQHF; d_call: .; clone_size: once; v_call: TRBV4-3; j_call: TRBJ1-5
cdr3_nt: TGTGCCAGTAGAAGGCGGGTTAACACTGAAGCTTTCTTT; cdr3_aa: CASRRRVNTEAFF; d_call: .; clone_size: .; v_call: TRBV19; j_call: TRBJ1-1
cdr3_nt: TGCGCCAGCAGCCAAGATCCAAACAGCCAGGACACTGAAGCTTTCTTT; cdr3_aa: CASSQDPNSQDTEAFF; d_call: .; clone_size: few; v_call: TRBV4-1; j_call: TRBJ1-1
cdr3_nt: TGTGCCAGCTCACCACCGGTAGCGGGAGGGAACATTCAGTACTTC; cdr3_aa: CASSPPVAGGNIQYF; d_call: TRBD2; clone_size: .; v_call: TRBV18; j_call: TRBJ2-4
cdr3_nt: TGCGCCAGCAGCTTGGGCGACAGGGGGGTTGGAAAACTGTTTTTT; cdr3_aa: CASSLGDRGVGKLFF; d_call: TRBD1; clone_size: .; v_call: TRBV5-1; j_call: TRBJ1-4
cdr3_nt: TGTGCCACCAGCAGAGATCTTGACAGTTATAGCAATCAGCCCCAGCATTTT; cdr3_aa: CATSRDLDSYSNQPQHF; d_call: .; clone_size: .; v_call: TRBV15; j_call: TRBJ1-5
cdr3_nt: TGTGCCAGCAGCGAGAGACAGGGACTGTACACTGAAGCTTTCTTT; cdr3_aa: CASSERQGLYTEAFF; d_call: TRBD1; clone_size: .; v_call: TRBV9; j_call: TRBJ1-1
cdr3_nt: TGCGCCAGCAGCCCACGAGCAAAATGGCCAGGTCCTAATGAAAAACTGTTTTTT; cdr3_aa: CASSPRAKWPGPNEKLFF; d_call: .; clone_size: .; v_call: TRBV10-1; j_call: TRBJ1-4
cdr3_nt: TGTGCCAGCAGCCATGGACAAACCATTTACAATGAGCAGTTCTTC; cdr3_aa: CASSHGQTIYNEQFF; d_call: .; clone_size: .; v_call: TRBV7-6; j_call: TRBJ2-1
cdr3_nt: TGTGCCAGCAGCTTTGACGGGGAGGGCACTGAAGCTTTCTTT; cdr3_aa: CASSFDGEGTEAFF; d_call: .; clone_size: .; v_call: TRBV5-6; j_call: TRBJ1-1
cdr3_nt: TGTGCCAGCAGCTTGGAGGGGGAGACTTCACCCCTCCACTTT; cdr3_aa: CASSLEGETSPLHF; d_call: .; clone_size: .; v_call: TRBV5-4; j_call: TRBJ1-6